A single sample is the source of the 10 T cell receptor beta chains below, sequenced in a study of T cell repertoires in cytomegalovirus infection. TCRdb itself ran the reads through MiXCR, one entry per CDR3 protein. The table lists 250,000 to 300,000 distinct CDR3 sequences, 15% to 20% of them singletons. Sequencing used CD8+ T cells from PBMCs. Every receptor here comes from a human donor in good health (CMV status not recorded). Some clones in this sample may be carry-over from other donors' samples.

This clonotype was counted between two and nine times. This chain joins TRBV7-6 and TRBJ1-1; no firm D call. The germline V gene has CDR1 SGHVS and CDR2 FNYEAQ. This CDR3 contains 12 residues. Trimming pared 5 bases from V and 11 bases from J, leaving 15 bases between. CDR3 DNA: TGTGCCAGCAGCCCGATCCTAGGCGGGGCTTTCTTT. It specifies CASSPILGGAFF.

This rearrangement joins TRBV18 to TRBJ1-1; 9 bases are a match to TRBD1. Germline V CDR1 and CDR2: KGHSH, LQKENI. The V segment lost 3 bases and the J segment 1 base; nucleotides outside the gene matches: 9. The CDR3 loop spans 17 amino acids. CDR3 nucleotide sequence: TGTGCCAGCTCACCCGACGGATACAGGGGGCAGAACACTGAAGCTTTCTTT. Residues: CASSPDGYRGQNTEAFF.

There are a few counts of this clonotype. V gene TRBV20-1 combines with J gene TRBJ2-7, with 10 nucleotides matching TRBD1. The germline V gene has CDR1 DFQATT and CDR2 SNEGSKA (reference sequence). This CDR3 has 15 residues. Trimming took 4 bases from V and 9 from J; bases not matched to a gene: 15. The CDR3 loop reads CSATQPGTGEQVQYF. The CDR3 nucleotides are TGCAGTGCTACTCAACCCGGGACAGGGGAGCAAGTGCAGTACTTC.

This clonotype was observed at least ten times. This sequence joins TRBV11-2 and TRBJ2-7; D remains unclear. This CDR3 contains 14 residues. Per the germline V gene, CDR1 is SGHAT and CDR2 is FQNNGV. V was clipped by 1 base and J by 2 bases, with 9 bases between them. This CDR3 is CASSLGSYTYEQYF. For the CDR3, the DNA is TGTGCCAGCAGCTTAGGCAGCTACACCTACGAGCAGTACTTC.

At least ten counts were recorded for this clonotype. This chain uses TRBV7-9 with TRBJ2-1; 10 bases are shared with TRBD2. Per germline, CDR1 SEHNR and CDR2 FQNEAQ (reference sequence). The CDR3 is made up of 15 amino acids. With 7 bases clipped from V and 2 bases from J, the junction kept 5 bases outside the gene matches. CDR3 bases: TGTGCCAGCATACATAGCGGGGGGACCTACAATGAGCAGTTCTTC. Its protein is CASIHSGGTYNEQFF.

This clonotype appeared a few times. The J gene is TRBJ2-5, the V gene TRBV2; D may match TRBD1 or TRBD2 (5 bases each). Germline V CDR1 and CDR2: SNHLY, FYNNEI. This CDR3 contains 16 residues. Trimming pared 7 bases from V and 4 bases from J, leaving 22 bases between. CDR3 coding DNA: TGTGCCAGCAATCACCAGGGCCACCCAGGGAGAGAGACCCAGTACTTC. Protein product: CASNHQGHPGRETQYF.

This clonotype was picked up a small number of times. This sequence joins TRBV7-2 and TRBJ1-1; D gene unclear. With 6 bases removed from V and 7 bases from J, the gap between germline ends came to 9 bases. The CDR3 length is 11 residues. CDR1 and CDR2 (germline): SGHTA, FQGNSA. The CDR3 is CASRISGEAFF. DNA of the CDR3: TGTGCCAGCAGGATATCGGGTGAAGCTTTCTTT.

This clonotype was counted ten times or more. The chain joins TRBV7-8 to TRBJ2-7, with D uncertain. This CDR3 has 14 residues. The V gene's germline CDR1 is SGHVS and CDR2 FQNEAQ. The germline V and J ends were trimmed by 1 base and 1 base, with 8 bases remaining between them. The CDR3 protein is CASSLGSASYEQYF. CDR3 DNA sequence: TGTGCCAGCAGCTTAGGGTCCGCATCCTACGAGCAGTACTTC.

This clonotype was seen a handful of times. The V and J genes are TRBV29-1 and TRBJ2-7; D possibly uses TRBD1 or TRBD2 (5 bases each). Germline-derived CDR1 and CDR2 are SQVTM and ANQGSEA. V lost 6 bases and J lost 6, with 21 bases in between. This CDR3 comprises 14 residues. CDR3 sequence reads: CSVRAGTRRSEQYF. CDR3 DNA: TGCAGCGTCAGAGCCGGGACCAGGCGGAGCGAGCAGTACTTC.

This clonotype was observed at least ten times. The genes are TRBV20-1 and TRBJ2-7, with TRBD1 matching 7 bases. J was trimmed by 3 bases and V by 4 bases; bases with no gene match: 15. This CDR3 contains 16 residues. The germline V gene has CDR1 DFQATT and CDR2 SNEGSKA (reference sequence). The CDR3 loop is CSAMSTMLQGNYEQYF. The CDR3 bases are TGCAGTGCTATGAGTACGATGCTACAGGGGAACTACGAGCAGTACTTC.